Described below is a single T cell receptor (beta chain) sequence and its context. This record comes from a study of PD-L1 blockade in urothelial cancer. Regarding time point: pretreatment peripheral blood. Patients each gave 1 to 8 samples, pretreatment and on-treatment. Libraries were prepared by immunoSEQ multiplex PCR; TCRdb keeps only in-frame clonotypes and omits some of them. In the table there are around 71,000 clones, 70% to 90% of which are singletons. The specimen was PBMCs, collected around atezolizumab (anti-PD-L1) treatment. This sequence was found in a man aged 35 to 55 with urothelial cancer.

In DNA form, the CDR3 reads TGTGCCTGGAGATTCAGGGACAGGTCCAGCGAGCAGTACTTC. Translation: CAWRFRDRSSEQYF. J is TRBJ2-7 and V is TRBV30; 8 bases are a match to TRBD1. The CDR3 covers 14 residues. J gave up 6 bases and V 3 bases, and 10 bases lay outside the gene matches. Looked up from germline, CDR1 is GTSNPN and CDR2 is SVGIG (reference sequence).